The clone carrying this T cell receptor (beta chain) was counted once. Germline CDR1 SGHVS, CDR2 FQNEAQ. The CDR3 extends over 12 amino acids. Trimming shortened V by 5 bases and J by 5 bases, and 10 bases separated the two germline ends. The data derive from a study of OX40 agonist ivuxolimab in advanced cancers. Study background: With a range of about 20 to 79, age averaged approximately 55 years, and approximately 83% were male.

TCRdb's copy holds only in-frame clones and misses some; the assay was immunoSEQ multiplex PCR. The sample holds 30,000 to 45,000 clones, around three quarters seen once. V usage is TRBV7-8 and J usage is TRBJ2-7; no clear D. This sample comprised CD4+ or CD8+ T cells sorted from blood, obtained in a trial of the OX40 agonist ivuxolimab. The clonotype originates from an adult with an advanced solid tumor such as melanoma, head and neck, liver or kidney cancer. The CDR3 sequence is CASSLDPHEQYF. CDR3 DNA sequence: TGTGCCAGCAGCCTCGACCCCCACGAGCAGTACTTC.